The T cell receptor (beta chain) described here comes from a study of T cell responses to AZD1222 COVID-19 vaccine. Turning to the study itself: Second doses at about 4 or about 12 weeks were pooled. Study-wide points: Among those given AZD1222, only five to seven were seropositive at baseline. Breadth and depth of Spike-specific TCRs rose after two AZD1222 doses.

TCRdb's copy holds only in-frame clones and misses some; the assay was immunoSEQ multiplex PCR. The sample has 95,000 to 150,000 clones; approximately 88% are singletons. Concerning this clone: Antigen: not known.

V lost 1 base and J 3 bases, leaving 15 bases between the germline ends. This CDR3 has 15 residues. Germline values: CDR1 SQVTM, CDR2 ANQGSEA. The receptor was isolated from an adult in good health. The specimen comprised peripheral blood, sampled on day 0 of AZD1222 vaccination. The chain joins TRBV29-1 to TRBJ1-1, with D possibly matching TRBD1 (6 bases). In DNA, the CDR3 is TGCAGCGTTGAAGGCGAGGGGGGGTCGCACACTGAAGCTTTCTTT. Protein product: CSVEGEGGSHTEAFF.